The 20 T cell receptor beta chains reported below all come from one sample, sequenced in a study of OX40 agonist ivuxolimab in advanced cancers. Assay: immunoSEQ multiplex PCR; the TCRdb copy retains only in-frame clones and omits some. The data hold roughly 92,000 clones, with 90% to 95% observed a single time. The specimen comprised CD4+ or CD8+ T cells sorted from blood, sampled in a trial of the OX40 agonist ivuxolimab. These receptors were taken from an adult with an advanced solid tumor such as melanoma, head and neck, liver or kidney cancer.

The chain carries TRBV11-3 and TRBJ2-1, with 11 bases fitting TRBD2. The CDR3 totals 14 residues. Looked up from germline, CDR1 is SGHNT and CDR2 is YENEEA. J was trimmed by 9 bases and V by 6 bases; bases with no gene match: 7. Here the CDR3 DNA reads TGTGCCAGCAGACAGGGACTAGCGGTCTCTGAGCAGTTCTTC. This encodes CASRQGLAVSEQFF.

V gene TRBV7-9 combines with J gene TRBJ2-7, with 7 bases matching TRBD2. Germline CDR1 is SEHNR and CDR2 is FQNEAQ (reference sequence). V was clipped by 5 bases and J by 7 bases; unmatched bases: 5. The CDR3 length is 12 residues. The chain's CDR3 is CASSVGGGEQYF. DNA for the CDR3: TGTGCCAGCAGCGTTGGGGGGGGAGAGCAGTACTTC.

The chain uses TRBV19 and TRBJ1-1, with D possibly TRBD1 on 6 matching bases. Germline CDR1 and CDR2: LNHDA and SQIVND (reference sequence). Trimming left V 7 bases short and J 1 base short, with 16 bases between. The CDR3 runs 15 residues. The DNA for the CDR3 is TGTGCCAGTATCCCCAGGGGCAGGGGGAACACTGAAGCTTTCTTT. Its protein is CASIPRGRGNTEAFF.

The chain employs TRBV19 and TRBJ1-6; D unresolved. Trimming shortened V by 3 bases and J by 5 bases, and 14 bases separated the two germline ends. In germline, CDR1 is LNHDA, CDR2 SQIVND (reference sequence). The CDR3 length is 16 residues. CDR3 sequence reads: CASSISINSDNSPLHF. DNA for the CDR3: TGTGCCAGTAGTATTAGTATCAATTCCGATAATTCACCCCTCCACTTT. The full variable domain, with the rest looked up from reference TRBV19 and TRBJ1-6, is DGGITQSPKYLFRKEGQNVTLSCEQNLNHDAMYWYRQDPGQGLRLIYYSQIVNDFQKGDIAEGYSVSREKKESFPLTVTSAQKNPTAFYLCASSISINSDNSPLHFGNGTRLTVT.

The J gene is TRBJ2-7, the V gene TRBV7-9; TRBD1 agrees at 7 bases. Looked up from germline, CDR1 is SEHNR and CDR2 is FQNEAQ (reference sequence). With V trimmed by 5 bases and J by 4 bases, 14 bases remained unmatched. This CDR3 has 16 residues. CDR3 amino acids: CASSVSRGWETYEQYF. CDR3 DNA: TGTGCCAGCAGCGTTAGCAGGGGGTGGGAGACGTACGAGCAGTACTTC.

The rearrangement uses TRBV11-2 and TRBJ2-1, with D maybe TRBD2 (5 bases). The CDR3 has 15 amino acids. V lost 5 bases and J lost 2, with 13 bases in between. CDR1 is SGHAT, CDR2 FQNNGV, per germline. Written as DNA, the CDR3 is TGTGCCAGCAGCCTGACGGGGTCGACCTACAATGAGCAGTTCTTC. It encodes CASSLTGSTYNEQFF.

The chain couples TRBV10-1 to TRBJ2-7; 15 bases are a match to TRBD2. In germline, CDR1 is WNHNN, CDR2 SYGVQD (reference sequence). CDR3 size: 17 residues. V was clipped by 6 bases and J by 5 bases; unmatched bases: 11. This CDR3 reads CASRATGLAGGGNEQYF. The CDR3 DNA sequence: TGCGCCAGCAGAGCTACGGGACTAGCGGGAGGCGGCAACGAGCAGTACTTC.

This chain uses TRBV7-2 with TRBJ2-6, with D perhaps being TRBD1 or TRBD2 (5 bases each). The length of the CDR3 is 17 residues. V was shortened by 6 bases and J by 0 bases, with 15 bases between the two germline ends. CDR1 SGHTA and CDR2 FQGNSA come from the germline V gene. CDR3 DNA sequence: TGTGCCAGCAGTTTTACCGGGACCAGCTCTGGGGCCAACGTCCTGACTTTC. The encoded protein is CASSFTGTSSGANVLTF.

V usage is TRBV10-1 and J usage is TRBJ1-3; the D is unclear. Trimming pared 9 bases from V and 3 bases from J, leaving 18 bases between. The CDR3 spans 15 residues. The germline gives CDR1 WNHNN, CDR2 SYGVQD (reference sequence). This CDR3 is CARGVRRSCGNTIYF. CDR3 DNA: TGCGCCAGAGGTGTTCGGCGATCTTGTGGAAACACCATATATTTT.

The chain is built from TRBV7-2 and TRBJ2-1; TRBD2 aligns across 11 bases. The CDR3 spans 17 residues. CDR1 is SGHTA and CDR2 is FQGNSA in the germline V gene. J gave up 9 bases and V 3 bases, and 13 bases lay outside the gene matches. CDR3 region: CASSFLAGGSVGFEQFF. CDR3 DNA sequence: TGTGCCAGCAGCTTCCTAGCGGGAGGAAGTGTGGGTTTTGAGCAGTTCTTC.

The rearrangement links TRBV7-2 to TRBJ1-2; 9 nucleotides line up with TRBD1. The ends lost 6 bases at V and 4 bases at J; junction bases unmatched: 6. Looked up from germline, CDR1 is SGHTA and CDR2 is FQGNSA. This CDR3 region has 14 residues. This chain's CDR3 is CASSSTGGGYGYTF. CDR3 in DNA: TGTGCCAGCAGTTCGACAGGGGGAGGCTATGGCTACACCTTC.

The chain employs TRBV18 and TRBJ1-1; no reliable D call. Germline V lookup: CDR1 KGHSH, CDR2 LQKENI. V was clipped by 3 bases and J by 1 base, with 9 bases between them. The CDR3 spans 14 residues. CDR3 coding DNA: TGTGCCAGCTCACCCTCCGGAGGGAACACTGAAGCTTTCTTT. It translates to CASSPSGGNTEAFF.

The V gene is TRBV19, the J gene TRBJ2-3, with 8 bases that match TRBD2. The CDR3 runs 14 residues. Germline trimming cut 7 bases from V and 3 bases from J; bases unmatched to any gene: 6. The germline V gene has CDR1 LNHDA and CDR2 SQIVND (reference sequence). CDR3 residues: CASNGGAGTDTQYF. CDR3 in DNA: TGTGCCAGTAACGGGGGGGCGGGAACAGATACGCAGTATTTT.

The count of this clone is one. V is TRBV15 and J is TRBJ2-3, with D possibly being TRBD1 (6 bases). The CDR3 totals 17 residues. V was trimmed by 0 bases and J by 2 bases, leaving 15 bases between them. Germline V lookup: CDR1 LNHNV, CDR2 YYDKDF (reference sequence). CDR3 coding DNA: TGTGCCACCAGCAGAGATTACCGCCAGGGGATCACAGATACGCAGTATTTT. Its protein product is CATSRDYRQGITDTQYF.

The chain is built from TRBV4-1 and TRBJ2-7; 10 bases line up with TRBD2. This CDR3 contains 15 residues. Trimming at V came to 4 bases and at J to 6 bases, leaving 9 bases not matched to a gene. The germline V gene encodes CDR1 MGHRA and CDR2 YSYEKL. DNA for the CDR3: TGCGCCAGCAGCCGATCCGGGACTAGCGAGACCGAGCAGTACTTC. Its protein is CASSRSGTSETEQYF.

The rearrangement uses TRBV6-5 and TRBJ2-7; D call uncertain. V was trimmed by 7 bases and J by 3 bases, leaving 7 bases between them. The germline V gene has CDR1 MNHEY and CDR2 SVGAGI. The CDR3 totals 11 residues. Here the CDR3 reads CASTSGYEQYF. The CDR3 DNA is TGTGCCAGCACCTCCGGCTACGAGCAGTACTTC.

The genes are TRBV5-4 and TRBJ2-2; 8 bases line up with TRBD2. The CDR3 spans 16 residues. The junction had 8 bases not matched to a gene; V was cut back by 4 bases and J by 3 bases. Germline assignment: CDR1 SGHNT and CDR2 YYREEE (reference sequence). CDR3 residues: CASSPLGGRYTGELFF. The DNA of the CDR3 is TGTGCCAGCAGCCCTCTAGGCGGGAGGTACACCGGGGAGCTGTTTTTT.

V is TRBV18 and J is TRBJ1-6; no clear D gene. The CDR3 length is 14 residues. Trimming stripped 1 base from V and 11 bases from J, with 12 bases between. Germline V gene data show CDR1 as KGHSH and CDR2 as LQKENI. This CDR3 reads CASSPQGSSPPLHF. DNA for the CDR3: TGTGCCAGCTCACCACAGGGATCCAGTCCACCCCTCCACTTT. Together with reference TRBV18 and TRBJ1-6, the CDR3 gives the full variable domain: NAGVMQNPRHLVRRRGQEARLRCSPMKGHSHVYWYRQLPEEGLKFMVYLQKENIIDESGMPKERFSAEFPKEGPSILRIQQVVRGDSAAYFCASSPQGSSPPLHFGNGTRLTVT.

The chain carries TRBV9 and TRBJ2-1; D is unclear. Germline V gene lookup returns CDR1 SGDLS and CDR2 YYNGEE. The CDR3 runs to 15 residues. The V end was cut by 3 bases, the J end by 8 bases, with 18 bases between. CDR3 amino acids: CASSATVTISDEQFF. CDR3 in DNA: TGTGCCAGCAGCGCCACGGTGACCATCTCCGATGAGCAGTTCTTC.

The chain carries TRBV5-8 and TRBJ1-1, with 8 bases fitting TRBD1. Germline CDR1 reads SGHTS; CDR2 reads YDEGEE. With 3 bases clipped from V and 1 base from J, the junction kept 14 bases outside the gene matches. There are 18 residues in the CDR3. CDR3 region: CASSSPTGRTGTNTEAFF. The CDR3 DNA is TGTGCCAGCAGCTCGCCGACTGGTCGGACAGGGACGAACACTGAAGCTTTCTTT.